The 9 T cell receptor beta chains below were found in one sample sequenced in a study of identical twins. A single record per CDR3 protein comes from TCRdb applying MiXCR to the 5' RACE reads. The repertoire holds 400,000 to 600,000 distinct CDR3 sequences, with around 24% as singletons. These data were likewise used in another study, on yellow fever vaccine responses in identical twins.

The sequenced sample was CD4+ T cells sorted from blood. The receptor set was obtained from a woman between 18 and 29 years old in good health.

The chain uses TRBV29-1 and TRBJ2-1; 11 positions agree with TRBD2. The CDR3 sequence is 14 residues long. CDR1 and CDR2 from the germline V gene are SQVTM and ANQGSEA. V shed 7 bases and J 3 bases; nucleotides not matched to a gene: 5. For the CDR3, the DNA is TGCAGCGCCGAGGGACTAGCGGACTACAATGAGCAGTTCTTC. It translates to CSAEGLADYNEQFF.

V and J are TRBV20-1 and TRBJ2-7; TRBD2 agrees at 7 bases. The CDR3 extends over 12 amino acids. Germline V lookup: CDR1 DFQATT, CDR2 SNEGSKA (reference sequence). The trim removed 8 bases at V and 7 bases at J, leaving 11 bases unmatched. CDR3 region: CSISGRAGEQYV. CDR3 nucleotide sequence: TGCAGTATCTCGGGGAGGGCTGGGGAGCAGTACGTC.

In its sample, this clonotype was seen a few times. J is TRBJ1-1 and V is TRBV18, with TRBD1 as a possible D gene (6 bases). CDR1 and CDR2 from the germline V gene are KGHSH and LQKENI. CDR3 length: 15 amino acids. Trimming took off 3 bases at V and 1 base at J, with 12 bases between the two ends. The CDR3: CASSPLTGRNTEAFF. Written as DNA, the CDR3 is TGTGCCAGCTCACCCCTCACAGGGCGGAACACTGAAGCTTTCTTT. Full variable domain (remainder filled in from reference TRBV18 and TRBJ1-1): NAGVMQNPRHLVRRRGQEARLRCSPMKGHSHVYWYRQLPEEGLKFMVYLQKENIIDESGMPKERFSAEFPKEGPSILRIQQVVRGDSAAYFCASSPLTGRNTEAFFGQGTRLTVV.

The chain couples TRBV2 to TRBJ2-5; 10 positions match TRBD2. The CDR3 has 19 residues. Germline trimming cut 7 bases from V and 5 bases from J; bases unmatched to any gene: 22. Germline CDR1 is SNHLY and CDR2 is FYNNEI. DNA for the CDR3: TGTGCCAGCAAAGAGGGTGTAGCGGGAGGACGGGCCCTTAGGGAGACCCAGTACTTC. It translates to CASKEGVAGGRALRETQYF.

This clonotype was found many times. V usage is TRBV2 and J usage is TRBJ2-7; D gene uncertain. The CDR3 loop spans 11 amino acids. CDR1 SNHLY and CDR2 FYNNEI come from the germline V gene. V lost 5 bases and J lost 4, with 6 bases in between. CDR3 residues: CASSQVYEQYV. The CDR3, as DNA: TGTGCCAGCAGTCAAGTATACGAGCAGTACGTC.

The chain is built from TRBV25-1 and TRBJ2-3, with TRBD2 identical over 10 bases. Germline assignment: CDR1 MGHDK and CDR2 SYGVNS. V lost 4 bases, J lost 2 bases, and 9 bases stayed unmatched. This CDR3 has 17 amino acids. CDR3 sequence reads: CASSGNLAGVNTDTQYF. CDR3 DNA: TGTGCCAGCAGTGGAAATCTAGCGGGGGTCAACACAGATACGCAGTATTTT. The variable domain in full, completed from reference TRBV25-1 and TRBJ2-3, reads EADIYQTPRYLVIGTGKKITLECSQTMGHDKMYWYQQDPGMELHLIHYSYGVNSTEKGDLSSESTVSRIRTEHFPLTLESARPSHTSQYLCASSGNLAGVNTDTQYFGPGTRLTVL.

The CDR3, as DNA: TGCGCCAGCAGCTTGGTAGGGATCAACGAGCAGTACTTC. Amino acids: CASSLVGINEQYF. The genes are TRBV5-1 and TRBJ2-7; D call uncertain. The CDR3 extends over 13 amino acids. Trimming shortened V by 0 bases and J by 5 bases, and 9 bases separated the two germline ends. Germline loops: CDR1 SGHRS, CDR2 YFSETQ.

The gene calls are TRBV4-2 and TRBJ2-1, with D maybe TRBD1 (5 bases). CDR1 and CDR2 from the germline V gene are LGHNA and YNFKEQ. The V and J ends lost 1 base and 8 bases respectively, with 15 bases between them. The CDR3 has 15 amino acids. CDR3 DNA: TGTGCCAGCAGCCAAGCGCGTCCCATAGGGGATGAGCAGTTCTTC. Translated, it gives CASSQARPIGDEQFF.

The rearrangement links TRBV11-2 to TRBJ1-2, with TRBD1 as a possible D gene (6 bases). The V end lost 1 base, the J end lost 8 bases, and 26 bases lay between the germline ends. Germline V lookup: CDR1 SGHAT, CDR2 FQNNGV. There are 18 residues in the CDR3. The CDR3 region is CASSLGGGQPRSGFGYTF. CDR3 nucleotide sequence: TGTGCCAGCAGCTTAGGGGGCGGACAGCCACGGTCGGGGTTCGGCTACACCTTC.